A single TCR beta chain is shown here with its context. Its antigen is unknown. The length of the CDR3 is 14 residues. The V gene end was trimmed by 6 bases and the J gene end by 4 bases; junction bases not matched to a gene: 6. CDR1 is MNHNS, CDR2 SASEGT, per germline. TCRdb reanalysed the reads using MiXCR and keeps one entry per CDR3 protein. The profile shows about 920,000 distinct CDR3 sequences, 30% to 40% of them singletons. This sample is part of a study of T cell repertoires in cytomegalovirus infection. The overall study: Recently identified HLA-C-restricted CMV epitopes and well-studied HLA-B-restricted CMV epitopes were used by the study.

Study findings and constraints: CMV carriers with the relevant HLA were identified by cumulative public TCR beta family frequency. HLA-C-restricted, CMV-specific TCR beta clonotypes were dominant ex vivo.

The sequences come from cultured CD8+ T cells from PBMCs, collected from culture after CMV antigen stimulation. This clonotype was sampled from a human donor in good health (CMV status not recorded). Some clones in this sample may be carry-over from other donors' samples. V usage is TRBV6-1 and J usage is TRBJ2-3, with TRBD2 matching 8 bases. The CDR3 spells CASRGLGPADTQYF. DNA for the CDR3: TGTGCCAGCAGGGGACTAGGACCCGCAGATACGCAGTATTTT.